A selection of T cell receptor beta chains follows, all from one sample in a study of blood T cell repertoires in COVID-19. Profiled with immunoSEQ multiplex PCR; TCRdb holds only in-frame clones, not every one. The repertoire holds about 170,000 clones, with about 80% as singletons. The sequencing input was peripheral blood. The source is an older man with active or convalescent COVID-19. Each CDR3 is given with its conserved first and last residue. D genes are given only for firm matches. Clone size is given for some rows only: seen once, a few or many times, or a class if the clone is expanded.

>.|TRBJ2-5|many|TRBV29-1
TGCAGCGTTGACAAGGACACCATAGAGACCCAGTACTTC
CSVDKDTIETQYF
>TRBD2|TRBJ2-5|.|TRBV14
TGTGCCAGCAGCCAAAACCCCCTAGCGGGAAGCCAAGAGACCCAGTACTTC
CASSQNPLAGSQETQYF
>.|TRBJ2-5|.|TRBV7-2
TGTGCCAGCAGCTTAGCGGCGGGCCCACAAGAGACCCAGTACTTC
CASSLAAGPQETQYF
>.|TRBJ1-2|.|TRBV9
TGTGCCAGCACCCCGAGAGGTGGGAGCGGCTACACCTTC
CASTPRGGSGYTF
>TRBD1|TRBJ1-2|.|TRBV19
TGTGCCAGTAGTACGGGACAGGCATTGGGCGGCTACACCTTC
CASSTGQALGGYTF
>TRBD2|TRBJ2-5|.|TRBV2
TGTGCCAGCAGTGACGGGAGGGATAGTGTCCGCCAAGAGACCCAGTACTTC
CASSDGRDSVRQETQYF
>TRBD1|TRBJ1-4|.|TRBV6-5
TGTGCCAGCAGTTACGACAGGGGCGAAAAACTGTTTTTT
CASSYDRGEKLFF
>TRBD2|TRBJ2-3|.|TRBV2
TGTGCCAGCGGTGGGGGGGCAGATACGCAGTATTTT
CASGGGADTQYF
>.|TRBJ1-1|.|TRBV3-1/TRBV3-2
TGTGCCAGCAGCCAAGATCGAGAGGGGAGGGTTTGGACTGAAGCTTTCTTT
CASSQDREGRVWTEAFF
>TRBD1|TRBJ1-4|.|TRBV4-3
TGCGCCAGCAGCCAAGATCTAAACACTAGGACAGGGAATGAAAAACTGTTTTTT
CASSQDLNTRTGNEKLFF
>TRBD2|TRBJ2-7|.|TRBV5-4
TGTGCCAGCAGCTTGGCGGCTAGCGGGAACTCCTACGAGCAGTACTTC
CASSLAASGNSYEQYF
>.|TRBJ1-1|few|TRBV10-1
TGCGCCAGCAGTGAGTCGAACCGGAGGAACACTGAAGCTTTCTTT
CASSESNRRNTEAFF
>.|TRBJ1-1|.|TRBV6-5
TGTGCCAGCACTCTCACCGGGTCATCGAACACTGAAGCTTTCTTT
CASTLTGSSNTEAFF
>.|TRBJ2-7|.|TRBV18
TGTGCCAGCTCACCACCTTCCGGGACTCCCCTCGAGCAGTACTTC
CASSPPSGTPLEQYF
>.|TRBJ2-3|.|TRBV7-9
TGTGCCAGCAGCCCTCTTTCAGATACGCAGTATTTT
CASSPLSDTQYF
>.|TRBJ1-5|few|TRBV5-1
TGCGCCAGCAGCTTGGGGGGCCTCAACAATCAGCCCCAGCATTTT
CASSLGGLNNQPQHF
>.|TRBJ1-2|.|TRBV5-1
TGCGCCAGCAGCTTGTCACCGCAGGGTGGCTACACCTTC
CASSLSPQGGYTF
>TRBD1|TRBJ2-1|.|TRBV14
TGTGCCAGCAGCCCCCGGGACAGGGTTCCGATCCCCTACAATGAGCAGTTCTTC
CASSPRDRVPIPYNEQFF
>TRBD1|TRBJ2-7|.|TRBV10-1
TGCGCCAGCAGTGAGGCCGGGACAGGGTCCTACGAGCAGTACTTC
CASSEAGTGSYEQYF
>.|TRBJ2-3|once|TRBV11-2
TGTGCCAGCAGCACACTAGGAGCCCCCGATACGCAGTATTTT
CASSTLGAPDTQYF
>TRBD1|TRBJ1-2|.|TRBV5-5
TGTGCCAGCAGCTCCCGACAGGGGTTAGAGTCGGGCTACACCTTC
CASSSRQGLESGYTF
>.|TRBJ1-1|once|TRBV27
TGTGCCAGCAGCTCGACAGTGAACACTGAAGCTTTCTTT
CASSSTVNTEAFF
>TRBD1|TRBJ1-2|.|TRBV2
TGTGCCAGCCCATCTGACAGGGCCGCCTATGGCTACACCTTC
CASPSDRAAYGYTF
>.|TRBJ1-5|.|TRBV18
TGTGCCAGCTCATCCGCCCACAGGAGAAATCAGCCCCAGCATTTT
CASSSAHRRNQPQHF
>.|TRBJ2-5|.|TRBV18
TGTGCCAGCTCACCAGGGGGGAGAGAGACCCAGTACTTC
CASSPGGRETQYF
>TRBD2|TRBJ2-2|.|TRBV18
TGTGCCAGCTCACCCCAGACTAGCGGGAGCCCCGGGGAGCTGTTTTTT
CASSPQTSGSPGELFF
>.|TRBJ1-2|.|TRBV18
TGTGCCAGCTCACCGTTTCAGGCTTACGGCTACACCTTC
CASSPFQAYGYTF
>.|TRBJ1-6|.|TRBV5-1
TGCGCCAGCAGCTTGGCCCAGGTGGGTGGGTCACCCCTCCACTTT
CASSLAQVGGSPLHF
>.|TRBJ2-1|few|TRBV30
TGTGCCTGGGGCCCTCGAGGTTTCTTC
CAWGPRGFF
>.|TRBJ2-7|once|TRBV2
TGTGCCAGCAGTGATCAGGGATCCTCCTACGAGCAGTACTTC
CASSDQGSSYEQYF
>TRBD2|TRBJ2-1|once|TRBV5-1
TGCGCCAGCAGCTTGGAAGCGGGAGCGGGGAATGAGCAGTTCTTC
CASSLEAGAGNEQFF
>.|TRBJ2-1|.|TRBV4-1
TGCGCCAGCAGCCAAGTTCTATGGGGGGCCTACAATGAGCAGTTCTTC
CASSQVLWGAYNEQFF
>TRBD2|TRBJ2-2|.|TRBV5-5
TGTGCCAGCAGCTTGGGGCTAGCGGGAGTGGGTACCGGGGAGCTGTTTTTT
CASSLGLAGVGTGELFF
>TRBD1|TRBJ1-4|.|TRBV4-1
TGCGCCAGCAGCCGGGACAGAAAAAATGAAAAACTGTTTTTT
CASSRDRKNEKLFF
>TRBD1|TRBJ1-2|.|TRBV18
TGTGCCAGCTCACCGATACAGGGGATTACGGAGTCGGGCTACACCTTC
CASSPIQGITESGYTF
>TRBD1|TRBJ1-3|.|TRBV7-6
TGTGCCAGCAGCTTAACCCCTCTAGGACAGGGGGCTGGAAACACCATATATTTT
CASSLTPLGQGAGNTIYF